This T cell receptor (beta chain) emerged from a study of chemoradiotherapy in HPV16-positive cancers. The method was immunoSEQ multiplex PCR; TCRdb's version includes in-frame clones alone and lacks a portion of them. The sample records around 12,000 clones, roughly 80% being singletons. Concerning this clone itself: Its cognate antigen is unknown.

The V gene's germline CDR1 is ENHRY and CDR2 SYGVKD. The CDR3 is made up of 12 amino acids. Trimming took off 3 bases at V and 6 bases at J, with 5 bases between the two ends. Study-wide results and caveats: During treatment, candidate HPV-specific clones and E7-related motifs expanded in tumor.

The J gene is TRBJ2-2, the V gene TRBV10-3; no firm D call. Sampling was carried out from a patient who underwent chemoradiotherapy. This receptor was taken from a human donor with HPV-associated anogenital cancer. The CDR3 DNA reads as TGTGCCATCAGTGATTACTCCGGGGAGCTGTTTTTT. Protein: CAISDYSGELFF.